This T cell receptor beta chain stems from a study of T cell changes during pregnancy in multiple sclerosis. Germline CDR1 MNHNY, CDR2 SVGAGI (reference sequence). This CDR3 spans 14 amino acids. Trimming cost V 2 bases and J 3 bases, with 10 bases left between them. Sequenced by immunoSEQ multiplex PCR; TCRdb stores in-frame clones only, minus some. The sample lists about 76,000 clones, 85% to 95% seen once, with roughly 2.5% in the top ten. The receptor was isolated from a female donor with multiple sclerosis, enrolled in a pregnancy study. Here the sequenced sample was peripheral blood, taken in the second trimester of pregnancy. The gene calls are TRBV6-6 and TRBJ1-1; unclear D gene. The CDR3 bases are TGTGCCAGCAGTTACGGCCAGTCCTACACTGAAGCTTTCTTT. Protein product: CASSYGQSYTEAFF.